These 24 T cell receptor beta chains came from one sample sequenced in a study of tumor-infiltrating lymphocytes in primary liver carcinoma. From around 0.5 ug total RNA, TCR beta cDNA was generated with a primer in the constant region. Slightly modified ARM-PCR served as the procedure for the TCR beta libraries. These libraries came from three rounds of nested multiplex PCR. Researchers ran the first two PCR rounds for roughly 11 cycles each with TRBV1-TRBV30 forward primers and a C-beta reverse primer. TCRdb fed the multiplex PCR reads into MiXCR, producing one record per CDR3 protein. The table has roughly 120,000 distinct CDR3 sequences, 64% seen once. Each 20-30 mg portion of unsorted bulk tissue served as the source for co-extraction of RNA and DNA. Material: liver tumor tissue from sampling region 3. Subset of the sample: tumor region T3, left-lateral pole. Source of these receptors: a woman aged 60-70 years with primary liver carcinoma and hepatitis B virus infection.

In this sample, this clonotype turned up once. The genes are TRBV12-3 or TRBV12-4 and TRBJ2-7; TRBD2 aligns across 14 bases. V shed 4 bases and J 10 bases; nucleotides not matched to a gene: 15. This CDR3 contains 17 residues. CDR3 sequence reads: CASSSGLAGGYAYGQYF. As DNA, the CDR3 is TGTGCCAGCAGTTCTGGACTAGCGGGAGGTTACGCCTACGGTCAGTACTTC.

As concerns this clonotype: A junction boundary mismatches the germline segment, possibly from a read error. The chain recombines TRBV12-3 or TRBV12-4 with TRBJ2-7, with D possibly TRBD2 on 5 matching bases. The CDR3 spans 15 residues. The CDR3 loop reads CASSIDLEATYKQYF. In DNA form, the CDR3 reads TGTGCCAGCAGTATCGATCTGGAGGCGACCTACAAGCAGTACTTC.

With respect to this clonotype: A read error may account for a junction end that differs from germline. V usage is TRBV5-1 and J usage is TRBJ1-1; a possible D gene is TRBD1 (6 bases). Germline V CDR1 and CDR2: SGHRS, YFSETQ. This CDR3 is built from 16 residues. The CDR3 sequence is CASSVDGTNMNTGAFF. CDR3 in DNA: TGCGCCAGCAGCGTAGACGGGACAAATATGAACACTGGAGCTTTCTTT.

The table lists this clonotype with many counts. The chain carries TRBV10-2 and TRBJ1-2, with 7 positions matching TRBD1. This CDR3 is built from 12 residues. Germline lookup yields CDR1 WSHSY and CDR2 SAAADI. The V segment lost 7 bases and the J segment 3 bases; nucleotides outside the gene matches: 2. Here the CDR3 DNA reads TGCGCCAGCACCGGACAGGACTATGGCTACACCTTC. Its protein product is CASTGQDYGYTF.

Notes on this clonotype: The junction departs from germline at one end; a sequencing error may be responsible. V gene TRBV29-1 combines with J gene TRBJ1-2; D is possibly TRBD1 (5 bases). CDR1 and CDR2 (germline): SQVTM, ANQGSEA. This CDR3 has 12 amino acids. In DNA form, the CDR3 reads TGCACCGCGTCCAGGGATAACCATGGTTACACCTTC. Amino acid sequence: CTASRDNHGYTF.

This clonotype has ten or more counts. The chain uses TRBV6-2 or TRBV6-3 and TRBJ1-4, with D perhaps TRBD1 (6 bases). Germline values: CDR1 MNHEY, CDR2 SVGEGT. The V gene lost 7 bases and the J gene lost 3 bases, with 15 bases spanning the gap. The CDR3 has 15 amino acids. CDR3 bases: TGTGCCAGCAAAGAAAGGGACATGGCTAATGAAAAACTGTTTTTT. Protein: CASKERDMANEKLFF.

This clonotype was observed a handful of times. A much larger clone sits a single nucleotide away, making a read error possible. This CDR3 is missing its conserved last phenylalanine or tryptophan, likely due to a read error. The chain couples TRBV29-1 to TRBJ1-1; maybe TRBD1 (5 bases). The CDR3 covers 12 residues. V dropped 7 bases and J dropped 1 base, with 10 bases sitting between them. Germline V lookup: CDR1 SQVTM, CDR2 ANQGSEA. Here the CDR3 reads CSGSGQNTEAFS. The CDR3 region has the DNA TGCAGCGGTTCCGGACAGAACACTGAAGCTTTCTCT.

This clonotype occurred a few times. The chain carries TRBV7-9 and TRBJ2-4; 7 bases agree with TRBD1. J was trimmed by 0 bases and V by 5 bases; bases with no gene match: 4. CDR3 length: 15 residues. Germline V gene lookup returns CDR1 SEHNR and CDR2 FQNEAQ (reference sequence). The CDR3 coding sequence is TGTGCCAGCAGCCCGGGACAGCTAGCCAAAAACATTCAGTACTTC. Translating gives CASSPGQLAKNIQYF. The full variable domain, rest sourced from reference TRBV7-9 and TRBJ2-4, is DTGVSQNPRHKITKRGQNVTFRCDPISEHNRLYWYRQTLGQGPEFLTYFQNEAQLEKSRLLSDRFSAERPKGSFSTLEIQRTEQGDSAMYLCASSPGQLAKNIQYFGAGTRLSVL.

This clonotype was detected many times. V and J are TRBV29-1 and TRBJ2-7; 8 bases are shared with TRBD2. The length of the CDR3 is 16 residues. In germline, CDR1 is SQVTM, CDR2 ANQGSEA. J was trimmed by 4 bases and V by 5 bases; bases with no gene match: 16. CDR3 sequence: CSVSQPSGRSLYEQYF. The CDR3 DNA follows: TGCAGCGTTAGTCAGCCTAGCGGGCGATCCCTTTACGAGCAGTACTTC.

This clonotype was observed a single time. One junction end disagrees with the germline gene, perhaps due to a read error. The J gene is TRBJ2-7, the V gene TRBV29-1; TRBD2 aligns across 8 bases. In germline, CDR1 is SQVTM, CDR2 ANQGSEA. This CDR3 is 14 amino acids long. This chain's CDR3 is CSGEVWAGGYGQYF. CDR3 in DNA: TGCAGCGGGGAGGTTTGGGCGGGAGGCTACGGGCAGTACTTC.

This clonotype showed up many times. The rearrangement uses TRBV30 and TRBJ1-6; D is unresolved. The CDR3 consists of 12 residues. Germline loops: CDR1 GTSNPN, CDR2 SVGIG (reference sequence). V lost 1 base to trimming and J lost 10 bases, with 8 bases between them. CDR3 sequence (DNA): TGTGCCTGGAGTGCGCTTGGCTCACCCCTCCACTTT. This codes for CAWSALGSPLHF.

On this clonotype itself: This clone may be a read error of a much larger clone one base away. The chain links TRBV12-3 or TRBV12-4 to TRBJ2-3; TRBD2 matches at 11 bases. The CDR3 loop spans 15 amino acids. The chain's CDR3 is CDSRQTSGSEDTQYF. Here the CDR3 DNA reads TGTGACAGCAGGCAAACTAGCGGGAGTGAGGATACGCAGTATTTT.

CDR3 nucleotides: TGCAGCGCCGAATCCGGGACTAGCATCAATGAGCAGTTCTTC. This encodes CSAESGTSINEQFF. This chain links TRBV29-1 with TRBJ2-1; 9 bases align to TRBD2. The length of the CDR3 is 14 residues. V lost 7 bases to trimming and J lost 6 bases; unmatched junction nucleotides: 10. Germline-derived CDR1 and CDR2 are SQVTM and ANQGSEA.

DNA for the CDR3: TGTGCCAGCAGTCGCCGGGACATCGTTACGCAGTATTTT. Its protein product is CASSRRDIVTQYF. The chain combines TRBV2 with TRBJ2-3; a weak D match, TRBD1 (6 bases). Germline values: CDR1 SNHLY, CDR2 FYNNEI. V gave up 5 bases and J gave up 8 bases, with 14 bases separating them. The CDR3 spans 13 residues.

Points on this clonotype: This likely comes from a read error, as the CDR3 has no conserved phenylalanine or tryptophan at its end. The chain combines TRBV28 with TRBJ2-7, with 10 positions matching TRBD2. The J segment lost 7 bases and the V segment lost 6 bases, leaving 12 bases of the junction unmatched. This CDR3 spans 15 amino acids. The germline V gene has CDR1 MDHEN and CDR2 SYDVKM. CDR3 in DNA: TGTGCCAGCAGACCTAGCGGGAGAACTGGGAGGGAGCAGTACCTC. This encodes CASRPSGRTGREQYL.

This clonotype was seen once. One end of the junction does not line up with germline, which may come from a read error. The chain joins TRBV11-2 to TRBJ2-7, with D possibly being TRBD1 (5 bases). CDR3 length: 16 residues. Per the germline V gene, CDR1 is SGHAT and CDR2 is FQNNGV. The CDR3 loop reads CVSSPIAYMGHYERYF. CDR3 in DNA: TGTGTCAGCAGCCCTATAGCCTACATGGGGCACTACGAGCGGTACTTC.

This clonotype showed up just once. V gene TRBV6-5 combines with J gene TRBJ2-3; D is unresolved. The CDR3 is 14 amino acids. V was cut by 2 bases and J by 0 bases, with 6 bases left in between. Germline values: CDR1 MNHEY, CDR2 SVGAGI. This CDR3 reads CASSYTSSTDTQYF. CDR3 bases: TGTGCCAGCAGTTACACATCTAGCACAGATACGCAGTATTTT.

With respect to this clonotype: A read error is possible here, since a much larger clone lies one base away. V is TRBV5-6 and J is TRBJ1-1; 8 bases map to TRBD1. CDR1 is SGHDT and CDR2 is YYEEEE in the germline V gene. The CDR3 consists of 13 residues. The CDR3 is CASRGQANTEVFF. The CDR3, as DNA: TGTGCCAGCAGGGGACAGGCGAACACTGAAGTTTTCTTT.

Concerning this clonotype itself: At one boundary the junction diverges from the germline segment, which might be a read error. This rearrangement joins TRBV11-3 to TRBJ1-2, with D unclear. The CDR3 is 14 amino acids. The germline V gene encodes CDR1 SGHNT and CDR2 YENEEA. The CDR3 nucleotides are TGTACCAGCGGCTTAGCGACGCTTCTTGATGGCTACACCTTC. This translates into CTSGLATLLDGYTF.

With respect to this clonotype: A read error may account for a junction end that differs from germline. V and J are TRBV6-1 and TRBJ2-2; D is uncertain. Germline V gene data show CDR1 as MNHNS and CDR2 as SASEGT. The CDR3 runs 17 residues. CDR3 region: CANSELTRITNTGELFF. In nucleotides, the CDR3 is TGTGCCAACAGTGAATTGACTCGTATAACGAACACCGGGGAGCTGTTTTTT.

The chain is built from TRBV11-2 and TRBJ2-3, with a tentative D call TRBD2 (6 bases). CDR3 length: 14 residues. Trimming removed 11 bases from V and 2 bases from J, with 17 bases in between. Germline CDR1 is SGHAT and CDR2 is FQNNGV. This CDR3 is CACWPWTNTDTQYF. The CDR3 DNA reads TGTGCCTGCTGGCCGTGGACTAACACAGATACGCAGTATTTT. Looking up the rest from reference TRBV11-2 and TRBJ2-3 gives the full variable domain: EAGVAQSPRYKIIEKRQSVAFWCNPISGHATLYWYQQILGQGPKLLIQFQNNGVVDDSQLPKDRFSAERLKGVDSTLKIQPAKLEDSAVYLCACWPWTNTDTQYFGPGTRLTVL.

Of note for this clonotype: The final CDR3 position lacks the conserved phenylalanine or tryptophan, pointing to a likely read error. This chain connects TRBV7-9 to TRBJ2-1; D is unresolved. CDR3 size: 16 residues. The germline V and J ends were trimmed by 8 bases and 6 bases, with 23 bases remaining between them. Germline CDR1 is SEHNR and CDR2 is FQNEAQ (reference sequence). Here the CDR3 DNA reads TGTGCCAGCTCCGGGTTGAGTCTAGTCCCCTTCAATGAGCAGTTCCTC. This translates into CASSGLSLVPFNEQFL.

This clonotype has ten or more counts. This chain connects TRBV6-5 to TRBJ1-5; 7 nucleotides align to TRBD1. CDR3 length: 13 amino acids. V lost 6 bases to trimming and J lost 7 bases; unmatched junction nucleotides: 6. In germline, CDR1 is MNHEY, CDR2 SVGAGI. The chain's CDR3 is CASSWTGRQPQHF. Written as DNA, the CDR3 is TGTGCCAGCAGCTGGACAGGAAGACAGCCCCAGCATTTT.

Of note for this clonotype: A much larger clone sits a single nucleotide away, making a read error possible. This CDR3 reads CARSERAGAPLSSYEQYF. DNA for the CDR3: TGTGCCAGGAGTGAGAGGGCGGGAGCCCCCCTAAGCTCCTACGAGCAGTACTTC. The chain uses TRBV28 and TRBJ2-7, with TRBD2 identical over 7 bases. The CDR3 is 18 residues long. Germline loops: CDR1 MDHEN, CDR2 SYDVKM. Trimming cost V 9 bases and J 0 bases; bases outside gene matches: 20.